These 7 T cell receptor beta chains were sequenced from one sample in a study of cytomegalovirus exposure and HLA in healthy donors. PCR primers comprised 60 Vbeta and 13 Jbeta primers. Profiled with immunoSEQ multiplex PCR; TCRdb holds only in-frame clones, not every one. The repertoire has roughly 140,000 clones, roughly 82% of them found once; the top ten carry about 6.1%. Sequenced: PBMCs. Receptors originate from a woman aged 45-60 years in good health and CMV-seropositive.

This clone has only one observation. The J gene is TRBJ2-1, the V gene TRBV7-6, with D maybe TRBD2 (7 bases). CDR1 and CDR2 (germline): SGHVS, FNYEAQ. The V end lost 1 base, the J end lost 0 bases, and 13 bases lay between the germline ends. The CDR3 covers 17 residues. The CDR3 sequence: CASSLDGGGSSYNEQFF. The CDR3 coding sequence is TGTGCCAGCAGCTTAGACGGGGGCGGGAGCTCCTACAATGAGCAGTTCTTC.

This rearrangement joins TRBV7-9 to TRBJ2-3; 10 bases map to TRBD2. This CDR3 contains 16 residues. Germline values: CDR1 SEHNR, CDR2 FQNEAQ (reference sequence). The V and J ends lost 7 bases and 2 bases, in that order; junction bases with no gene match: 9. The CDR3 region has the DNA TGTGCCAGCACCTTCTATGGACTAGCGGCCACAGATACGCAGTATTTT. Residues: CASTFYGLAATDTQYF.

J is TRBJ1-5 and V is TRBV19; TRBD1 is a possible D gene (5 bases). Trimming shortened V by 4 bases and J by 0 bases, and 10 bases separated the two germline ends. The CDR3 totals 15 residues. CDR1 LNHDA and CDR2 SQIVND come from the germline V gene (reference sequence). CDR3: CASSTTGNSNQPQHF. The CDR3 nucleotides read TGTGCCAGTAGTACTACAGGTAATAGCAATCAGCCCCAGCATTTT. Full variable domain (missing parts from reference TRBV19 and TRBJ1-5): DGGITQSPKYLFRKEGQNVTLSCEQNLNHDAMYWYRQDPGQGLRLIYYSQIVNDFQKGDIAEGYSVSREKKESFPLTVTSAQKNPTAFYLCASSTTGNSNQPQHFGDGTRLSIL.

This clone was observed once. The chain couples TRBV4-3 to TRBJ2-7, with D hard to call. Trimming stripped 1 base from V and 3 bases from J, with 10 bases between. This CDR3 region has 14 residues. The germline V gene encodes CDR1 LGHNA and CDR2 YSLEER. DNA of the CDR3: TGCGCCAGCAGCCAAGGTCCAGCGAACTACGAGCAGTACTTC. It specifies CASSQGPANYEQYF.

The rearrangement links TRBV29-1 to TRBJ2-2; 7 bases map to TRBD1. V shed 7 bases, J shed 4 bases, and the junction held 9 bases outside the gene matches. Germline assignment: CDR1 SQVTM and CDR2 ANQGSEA. This CDR3 region has 14 residues. DNA for the CDR3: TGCAGCGCCCCGACAGGGTCGGGCACCGGGGAGCTGTTTTTT. The encoded protein is CSAPTGSGTGELFF.

This sequence joins TRBV29-1 and TRBJ2-3, with D uncertain. CDR3 size: 13 residues. V shed 4 bases and J shed 4 bases, with 12 bases lying between them. The germline V gene has CDR1 SQVTM and CDR2 ANQGSEA. The CDR3 sequence is CSVGFSVADTQYF. In nucleotides, the CDR3 is TGCAGCGTTGGGTTTTCGGTTGCAGATACGCAGTATTTT.

This clone has only a few counts. The chain couples TRBV7-9 to TRBJ2-7; no firm D call. This CDR3 contains 11 residues. V lost 1 base, J lost 6 bases, and 4 bases lay in between. CDR1 and CDR2 (germline): SEHNR, FQNEAQ (reference sequence). The CDR3 bases are TGTGCCAGCAGCTTAGTCGGCGAGCAGTACTTC. Translated: CASSLVGEQYF.